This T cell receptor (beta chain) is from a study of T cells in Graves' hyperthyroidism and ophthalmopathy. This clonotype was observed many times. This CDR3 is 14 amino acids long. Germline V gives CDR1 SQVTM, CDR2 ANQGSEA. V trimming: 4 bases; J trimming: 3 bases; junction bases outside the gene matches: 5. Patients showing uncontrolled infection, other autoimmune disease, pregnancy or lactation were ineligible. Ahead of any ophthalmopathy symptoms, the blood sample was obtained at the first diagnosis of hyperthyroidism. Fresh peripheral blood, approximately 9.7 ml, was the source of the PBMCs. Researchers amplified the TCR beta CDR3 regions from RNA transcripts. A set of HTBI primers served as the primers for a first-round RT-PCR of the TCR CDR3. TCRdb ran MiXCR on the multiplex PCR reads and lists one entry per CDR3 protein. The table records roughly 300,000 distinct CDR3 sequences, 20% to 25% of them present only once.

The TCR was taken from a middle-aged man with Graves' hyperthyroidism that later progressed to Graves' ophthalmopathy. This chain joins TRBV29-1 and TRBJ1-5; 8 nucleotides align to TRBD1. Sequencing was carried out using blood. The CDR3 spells CSVADRGDNQPQHF. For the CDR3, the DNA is TGCAGCGTTGCCGACAGGGGAGACAATCAGCCCCAGCATTTT.